This T cell receptor (beta chain) is from a study of cytomegalovirus exposure and HLA in healthy donors. The CDR3 is made up of 15 amino acids. V trimming: 5 bases; J trimming: 0 bases; junction bases outside the gene matches: 4. Germline CDR1 MDHEN, CDR2 SYDVKM. This clone was seen a single time. Donors were ostensibly healthy at sampling, although undocumented immune exposures were probable. Primers for the PCR totalled 60 Vbeta and 13 Jbeta. Profiled with immunoSEQ multiplex PCR; TCRdb holds only in-frame clones, not every one. The table includes 55,000 to 80,000 clones, about 77% detected once. This rearrangement joins TRBV28 to TRBJ2-7, with TRBD2 identical over 10 bases. Material for sequencing was PBMCs. The origin of this receptor is a woman aged 25 to 39 in good health and CMV-seronegative. This CDR3 reads CASSIGTSASYEQYF. CDR3 DNA sequence: TGTGCCAGCAGTATAGGGACTAGCGCCTCCTACGAGCAGTACTTC.